The T cell receptor (beta chain) under discussion was sequenced for a study of regulatory T cells in long-lasting Graves disease. Study-wide findings and caveats: A reduction in accuracy may have resulted from the small sample size. Newly diagnosed Graves' patients exceeded persistent ones in TCR diversity.

Germline-derived CDR1 and CDR2 are MNHEY and SVGEGT. The junction had 4 bases not matched to a gene; V was cut back by 4 bases and J by 5 bases. CDR3 size: 13 residues. Time point: newly diagnosed GD, antithyroid drugs for less than 3 months. From PBMCs, RNA was extracted and then used to make the TCR library. In its sample, this clonotype was seen many times. Its antigen remains unknown. Library construction for TCR beta used iRepertoire HTBI primers and Arm-PCR of CDR3 regions. TCRdb re-called the multiplex PCR reads with MiXCR, one entry per CDR3 protein. The sample records some 220,000 distinct CDR3 sequences, 15% to 20% being singletons. Separately, the same data were catalogued under a study of T cells in Graves' hyperthyroidism and ophthalmopathy. That paper adds: In blood, most of the thyroid clonotypes expanded above 0.001 were also present.

This chain uses TRBV6-2 or TRBV6-3 with TRBJ2-5, with 7 nucleotides matching TRBD2. The specimen comprised peripheral blood mononuclear cells (PBMCs), sampled at new diagnosis, from a patient treated with antithyroid drugs. The clonotype comes from a woman aged 25 to 39 with Graves disease. DNA of the CDR3: TGTGCCAGCAGTTCGCGGGAGTCGGAGACCCAGTACTTC. This codes for CASSSRESETQYF.